Listed below are T cell receptor beta chains from one sample, sequenced in a study of T cells in Graves' hyperthyroidism and ophthalmopathy. MiXCR, applied by TCRdb to the multiplex PCR reads, yields one record per CDR3 protein. In the table there are almost 500,000 distinct CDR3 sequences, approximately 23% of which are singletons. The source material was blood. These receptor sequences come from a woman in her 70s with Graves' ophthalmopathy. CDR3s include the opening cysteine and the closing phenylalanine or tryptophan. Each record gives: CDR3 length, clone size, J gene, D gene, V gene, CDR3 DNA, CDR3 protein. The D gene is left open where the match is weak. Size is stated for part of the rows, as once, few or many counts, or as a class when the clone is expanded.

18 - TRBJ2-6 - TRBV19 TGTGCCAGTAGCATTCAGGGACCCCAAAGCCCTGGGGCCAACGTCCTGACTTTC CASSIQGPQSPGANVLTF
15 many TRBJ2-1 TRBD2 TRBV2 TGTGCCAGCAGTGAGGCTAGCGGCTCCTACAATGAGCAGTTCTTC CASSEASGSYNEQFF
14 many TRBJ1-5 - TRBV7-8 TGTGCCAGCAGCTCGGGGGGTTACAATCAGCCCCAGCATTTT CASSSGGYNQPQHF
15 - TRBJ2-1 - TRBV12-3/TRBV12-4 TGTGCCAGCAGGGGGGAATACGGATCCTACAATGAGCAGTTCTTC CASRGEYGSYNEQFF
15 few TRBJ1-6 - TRBV6-2/TRBV6-3 TGTGCCAGCACCAAAAGGGGTAGGGATAATTCACCCCTCCACTTT CASTKRGRDNSPLHF
14 - TRBJ2-7 - TRBV12-3/TRBV12-4 TGTGCCAGCAGTCGGACAGATGAAATCTACGAGCAGTACTTC CASSRTDEIYEQYF
16 few TRBJ2-5 TRBD1 TRBV29-1 TGCAGCGTTGATGGTAGCTGGACAGGGTTTGAAGAGACCCAGTACTTC CSVDGSWTGFEETQYF
15 - TRBJ2-3 TRBD1 TRBV7-6 TGTGCCAGCAGCCCGAGGACAGGGGGAGGAGATACGCAGTATTTT CASSPRTGGGDTQYF
14 many TRBJ2-7 - TRBV5-1 TGCGCCACCTCGAGCGGGACAGGTCTCTACGAGCAGTACTTC CATSSGTGLYEQYF
14 many TRBJ1-1 - TRBV2 TGTGCCAGCAGTGACACCCTTAAGAACACTGAAGCTTTCTTT CASSDTLKNTEAFF
13 - TRBJ2-3 - TRBV7-2 TGTGCCAGCAGCTTAGCGTCGGTGGATACGCAGTATTTT CASSLASVDTQYF
15 - TRBJ2-2 TRBD1 TRBV11-2 TGTGCCAGCAGCTCAACAGGGGGATGGACCGGGGAGCTGTTTTTT CASSSTGGWTGELFF
15 few TRBJ2-7 TRBD1 TRBV24-1 TGTGCCACCAGTGAGGGTAGGCAGGGGGCAGTGGAGCAGTACTTC CATSEGRQGAVEQYF
17 - TRBJ2-2 TRBD2 TRBV14 TGTGCCAGCAGCTATACCCCTAGCGGGAGCGGACCCGGGGAGCTGTTTTTT CASSYTPSGSGPGELFF
14 - TRBJ2-1 - TRBV9 TGTGCCAGCAGCTCCTACGGGAGTGATTATGAGCAGTTCTTC CASSSYGSDYEQFF
13 - TRBJ2-1 - TRBV10-2 TGCGCCAGCAGTGGCCAACAGGGAAATGAGCAGTTCTTC CASSGQQGNEQFF
14 many TRBJ1-1 TRBD1 TRBV2 TGTGCCAGCAGTGTGGACAGGGGGTACACTGAAGCTTTCTTT CASSVDRGYTEAFF
13 - TRBJ2-3 - TRBV5-1 TGCGCCAGCCGCCTTCTTGAGAAGGATACGCAGTATTTT CASRLLEKDTQYF
15 few TRBJ1-1 - TRBV18 TGTGCCAGCTCACCATATGACACCTTGAACACTGAAGCTTTCTTT CASSPYDTLNTEAFF
14 - TRBJ2-7 TRBD2 TRBV24-1 TGTGCCACGAGGAAGCGGGAGGAGGACTACGAGCAGTACTTC CATRKREEDYEQYF
15 - TRBJ2-7 - TRBV6-9 TGTGCCAGCAGTTATTCCTTAACTCAATCCTACGAGCAGTACTTC CASSYSLTQSYEQYF
16 few TRBJ1-1 - TRBV10-1 TGCGCCAGCCCCAGTCGCGGGGGGGCTGGCCACACTGAAGCTTTCTTT CASPSRGGAGHTEAFF
15 few TRBJ2-3 - TRBV2 TGTGCCAGCAGGCCGTTAGCGTCTAGCACAGATACGCAGTATTTT CASRPLASSTDTQYF
15 once TRBJ2-1 TRBD2 TRBV15 TGTGCCACCAGCAGTCTAGCGGGAGGGCCCGTTGAGCAGTTCTTC CATSSLAGGPVEQFF
16 few TRBJ2-2 - TRBV14 TGTGCCAGCAGCCAAGTTGGCCTAGCGAACACCGGGGAGCTGTTTTTT CASSQVGLANTGELFF
17 few TRBJ2-7 TRBD2 TRBV20-1 TGCAGTGCTAGGGCACTAGCGGGGACCCCTGTAGCATACGAGCAGTACTTC CSARALAGTPVAYEQYF
15 few TRBJ1-3 - TRBV12-3/TRBV12-4 TGTGCCAGCAGTTTCGGCTGGGCCTCTGGAAACACCATATATTTT CASSFGWASGNTIYF
14 - TRBJ1-4 - TRBV5-5 TGTGCCAGCAGCTTGGCCAGGGTTGGCGAAAAACTGTTTTTT CASSLARVGEKLFF